This TCR beta chain was sequenced in a study of tumor-infiltrating lymphocytes in primary liver carcinoma (dated by TCRdb to the late 2010s). A note on the overall study: Five patients with histopathologically diagnosed primary liver carcinoma underwent surgical resection in China between late 2015 and 2016. The five patients had tumors of stage T1-T3 N0M0, with maximum diameters ranging from about 4 to 11 cm. Across five regions of each liver tumor, along with adjacent normal tissue and blood, the study brought together TCRbeta repertoire sequencing, expression microarrays and whole-exome sequencing. Of the five patients (three men and two women, aged 30 to 69 years), four had hepatocellular carcinoma and one had combined HCC and intrahepatic cholangiocarcinoma. Technical replicate repertoires showed high reproducibility, with mean shared-clone rates roughly 0.87 and correlation coefficients above 0.95. Roughly 3.5 to 7.5 million productive TCRbeta reads were obtained per sample, and no significant difference in read depth was found between tissue types. A total of some 35 specimens from 5 patients went through TCRbeta repertoire sequencing, namely 25 tumor regions, 5 adjacent noncancerous liver tissues and 5 peripheral blood samples.

Blood RNA was extracted from unsorted whole blood using TRIzol reagent, and germline DNA was obtained with the DNeasy Blood & Tissue kit. Patients had chronic HBV infection and were treatment-naive at sampling. Before surgery, 4 to 5 milliliters of peripheral blood were collected into K2EDTA tubes. Note on this clonotype: Its target antigen remains unknown. The record has no base qualities; no much larger clone is one base away.

The CDR3 runs 16 amino acids, cysteine and phenylalanine included. CDR3 DNA only is kept here, 48 bases in frame from base 1. V trim: 6 bases; J trim: 3 bases; unmatched bases: 8. Per the germline V gene, MNHNS is the CDR1 and SASEGT is the CDR2. Overall study results and their limits: With just a handful of patients in the study, the authors point out that the findings should be validated in a larger study. Because only the TCR beta chain was sequenced and unpaired alpha chains were not captured, true repertoire diversity is likely underestimated. Repertoire overlap was found to be higher between tumor regions (mean about 36%) than between tumor-adjacent (roughly 17%) or tumor-blood (around 15%) pairs, consistent with antigen-driven expansion. Bulk unsorted samples precluded comparing CD4+ and CD8+ T cell repertoires. Compared with blood, tumors had a significantly larger share of the repertoire taken up by the top 250 clones (p = 0.039).

TCRbeta-specific cDNA was reverse-transcribed from approximately 500 ng total RNA using a constant-region primer and ProtoScript II reverse transcriptase. The TCRbeta libraries were prepared through three rounds of nested multiplex PCR following a slightly modified ARM-PCR procedure. Each of the first two PCR rounds ran for about 10 cycles using multiplex TRBV1-TRBV30 forward primers together with a Cbeta reverse primer. Sample barcodes and Illumina adapters were attached in a final 25-cycle PCR using Deep VentR polymerase. Amplicons of 200-500 bp were gel-purified with a QIAquick gel extraction kit before sequencing. TCRbeta amplicons were sequenced on an Illumina HiSeq 2500 with 250-bp paired-end reads. Concerning the study's data processing: To recover full CDR3 sequences, reads were quality-trimmed using Trimmomatic v0.33 and paired reads were then merged using FLASH v1.2.11. MiGEC v1.2.1b assigned V, D and J germline segments to the rearranged TCRbeta sequences. Clonotype statistics, along with Shannon-Wiener diversity indices, were calculated using VDJtools v1.0.0. To reduce sampling bias, subsequent analyses other than the diversity analysis used only the 250 most abundant clonotypes in each sample. Using fastp trimming at Q25 and MiXCR clonotype assembly, TCRdb reanalyzed the public sequencing data and kept in-frame beta chains. Identical CDR3 proteins give one entry, which carries the most common genes and DNA. The V and J calls follow TCRdb's processing rather than the paper's. The sample contains around 170,000 distinct CDR3 sequences, approximately 60% of them found a single time. 65% to 80% of the sample belongs to the ten largest clones.

This clonotype was obtained from a man aged 35 to 55 with primary liver carcinoma and hepatitis B virus infection. The chain employs TRBV6-1 and TRBJ1-5, and 10 junctional nucleotides match TRBD1. The sequenced sample consisted of peripheral blood. The CDR3 here reads CASSREGTGVNQPQHF. The DNA sequence is as follows: TGTGCCAGCAGCAGAGAAGGGACAGGGGTCAATCAGCCCCAGCATTTT.